This entry is about one T cell receptor (beta chain). The data were taken from a study of shared clonotypes between healthy human individuals. The J segment lost 3 bases and the V segment lost 1 base, leaving 8 bases of the junction unmatched. This CDR3 is built from 16 residues. CDR1 SGHTA and CDR2 FQGNSA come from the germline V gene. The authors' processing: ImmunoSEQ output lacked quality scores and full-length reads, limiting matched filtering. Using immunoSEQ multiplex PCR, the repertoire was profiled, and TCRdb retains in-frame clones only, with some absent. D and trimming were read from the DNA, whereas the V and J calls and clone size are those reported in that table. This table holds some 470,000 clones, about 79% found once.

This TCR came from a woman in her thirties or forties in good health. Some clones in this sample may be carry-over from other donors' samples. The sequenced sample consisted of PBMCs. V is TRBV7-2 and J is TRBJ2-7; 8 bases align to TRBD2. CDR3 residues: CASSLVGGGTSYEQYF. The CDR3 nucleotides are TGTGCCAGCAGCTTAGTGGGGGGCGGGACTAGCTACGAGCAGTACTTC. The variable domain in full, with the rest retrieved from reference TRBV7-2 and TRBJ2-7, is GAGVSQSPSNKVTEKGKDVELRCDPISGHTALYWYRQSLGQGLEFLIYFQGNSAPDKSGLPSDRFSAERTGGSVSTLTIQRTQQEDSAVYLCASSLVGGGTSYEQYFGPGTRLTVT.